This T cell receptor (beta chain) was sequenced in a study of post-analysis software for immune sequencing data. Study outcomes and limitations: In patients, TRBV5-6, TRBV5-1 and TRBV20-1 belonged to several TRBV segments found more frequently than in controls.

V was cut by 6 bases and J by 4 bases, with 9 bases left in between. CDR3 length: 13 residues. CDR1 and CDR2 (germline): KGHDR, SFDVKD. For this clonotype: Its specificity is not known.

Unique molecular identifiers tagged the TCR beta cDNA libraries. TCRdb redid the calling of the PCR reads with MiXCR, one entry per CDR3 protein. This sample has a few hundred thousand distinct CDR3 sequences; about a third occur once, and the top ten carry 13%. The V and J genes are TRBV24-1 and TRBJ1-5; D remains unclear. The sample consisted of blood. This TCR derives from a girl aged 5-17 years with multiple sclerosis. For the CDR3, the DNA is TGTGCCACCAGTAGGGCAGGAAATCAGCCCCAGCATTTT. This gives the protein CATSRAGNQPQHF.